This entry describes one T cell receptor beta chain. In the authors' methods: Cell counts per sample came from amplifying reference gene primers. Generated by immunoSEQ multiplex PCR, the TCRdb table keeps only in-frame clones and is missing some. The D gene and trimming were derived from the DNA, and the V and J assignments and clone size from that table. The table includes just over 95,000 clones, 90% detected once. The data belong to a study of blood T cell repertoires in COVID-19. In the study overall: The United States, Italy and Spain supplied acute and convalescent COVID-19 samples. In each case, the material was cDNA or gDNA derived from T cells, B-cell-depleted T cells, or PBMCs.

Trimming left V 5 bases short and J 4 bases short, with 11 bases between. Germline V lookup: CDR1 MNHEY, CDR2 SMNVEV (reference sequence). This CDR3 contains 13 residues. The chain couples TRBV27 to TRBJ1-2; D remains ambiguous. Input material: peripheral blood. The receptor was isolated from a man aged 55 to 70 with acute or convalescent COVID-19. CDR3 coding DNA: TGTGCCAGCAGTCCATCATACAGCTATGGCTACACCTTC. This codes for CASSPSYSYGYTF.